The entry that follows covers one T cell receptor (beta chain) sequence. The data were obtained in a study of shared clonotypes between healthy human individuals. CDR1 and CDR2 (germline): SGDLS, YYNGEE. The CDR3 spans 14 residues. Trimming shortened V by 0 bases and J by 3 bases, and 10 bases separated the two germline ends. The repertoire was sequenced with immunoSEQ multiplex PCR; TCRdb's copy has only in-frame clones and lacks some. This sample has 1,400,000 or so clones, with 98% found just once. This chain uses TRBV9 with TRBJ2-7, with a weak D call TRBD2 (5 bases). What was sequenced was naive CD4+ T cells sorted from blood. Subset here: CD45RA+ positively selected. This TCR was recovered from a man aged 25-45 years in good health. As DNA, the CDR3 is TGTGCCAGCAGCGTAGAGGGAGTGAGCTACGAGCAGTACTTC. Encoded protein: CASSVEGVSYEQYF.